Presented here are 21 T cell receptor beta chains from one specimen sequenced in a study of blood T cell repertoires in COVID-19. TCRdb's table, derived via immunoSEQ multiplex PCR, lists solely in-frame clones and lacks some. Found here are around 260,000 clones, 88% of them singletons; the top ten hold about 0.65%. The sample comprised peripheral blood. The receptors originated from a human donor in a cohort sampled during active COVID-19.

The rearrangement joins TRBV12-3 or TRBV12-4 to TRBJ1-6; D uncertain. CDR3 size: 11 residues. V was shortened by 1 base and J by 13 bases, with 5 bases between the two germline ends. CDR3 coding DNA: TGTGCCAGCAGTTTAGGAGGGCCCCTCCACTTT. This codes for CASSLGGPLHF.

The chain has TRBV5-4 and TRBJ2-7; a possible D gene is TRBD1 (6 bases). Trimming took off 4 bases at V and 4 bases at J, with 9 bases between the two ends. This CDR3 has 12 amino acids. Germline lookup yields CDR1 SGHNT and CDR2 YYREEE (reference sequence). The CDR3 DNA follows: TGTGCCAGCAGCATAGACAGGTACGAGCAGTACTTC. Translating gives CASSIDRYEQYF.

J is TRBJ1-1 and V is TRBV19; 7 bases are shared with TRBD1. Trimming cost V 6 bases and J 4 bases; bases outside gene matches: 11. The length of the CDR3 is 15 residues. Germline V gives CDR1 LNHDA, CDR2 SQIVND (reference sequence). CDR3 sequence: CASSLPESGGTEAFF. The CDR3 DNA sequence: TGTGCCAGTAGCCTTCCCGAATCAGGGGGCACTGAAGCTTTCTTT.

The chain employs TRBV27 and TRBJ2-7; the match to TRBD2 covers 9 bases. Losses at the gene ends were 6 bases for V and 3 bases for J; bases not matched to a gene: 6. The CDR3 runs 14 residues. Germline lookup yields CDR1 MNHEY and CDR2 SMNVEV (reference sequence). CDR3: CASRTSGHYYEQYF. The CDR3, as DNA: TGTGCCAGCAGGACTAGCGGACACTACTACGAGCAGTACTTC.

CDR3 residues: CASSEPGGRPGYTF. The CDR3 nucleotides are TGTGCCAGCAGTGAACCAGGGGGCAGGCCAGGCTACACCTTC. This chain connects TRBV6-1 to TRBJ1-2; the match to TRBD1 covers 8 bases. This CDR3 comprises 14 residues. The germline gives CDR1 MNHNS, CDR2 SASEGT. The junction had 7 bases not matched to a gene; V was cut back by 2 bases and J by 8 bases.

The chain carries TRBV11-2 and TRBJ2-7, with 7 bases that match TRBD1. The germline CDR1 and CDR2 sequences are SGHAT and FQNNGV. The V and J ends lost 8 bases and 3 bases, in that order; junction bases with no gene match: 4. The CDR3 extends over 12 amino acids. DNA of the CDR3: TGTGCCAGCCTACAGGGGTGCTACGAGCAGTACTTC. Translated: CASLQGCYEQYF.

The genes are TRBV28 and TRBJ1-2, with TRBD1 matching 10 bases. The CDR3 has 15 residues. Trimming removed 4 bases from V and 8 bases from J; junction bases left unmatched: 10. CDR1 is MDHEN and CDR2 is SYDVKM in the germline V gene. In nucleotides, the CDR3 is TGTGCCAGCAGTTCCCTTCTTGACAGGGGGCTGGGCTACACCTTC. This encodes CASSSLLDRGLGYTF.

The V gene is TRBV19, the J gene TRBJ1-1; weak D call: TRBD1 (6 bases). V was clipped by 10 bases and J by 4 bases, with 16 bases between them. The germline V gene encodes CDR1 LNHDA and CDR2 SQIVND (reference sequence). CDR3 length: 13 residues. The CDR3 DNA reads TGTGCCACCCGCCAGGGGAAGGGCACTGAAGCTTTCTTT. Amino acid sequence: CATRQGKGTEAFF.

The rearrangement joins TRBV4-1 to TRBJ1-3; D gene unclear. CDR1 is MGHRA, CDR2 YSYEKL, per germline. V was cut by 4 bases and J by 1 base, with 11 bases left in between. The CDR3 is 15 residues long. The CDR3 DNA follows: TGCGCCAGCAGCCGACAACCTGGGTCTGGAAACACCATATATTTT. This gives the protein CASSRQPGSGNTIYF.

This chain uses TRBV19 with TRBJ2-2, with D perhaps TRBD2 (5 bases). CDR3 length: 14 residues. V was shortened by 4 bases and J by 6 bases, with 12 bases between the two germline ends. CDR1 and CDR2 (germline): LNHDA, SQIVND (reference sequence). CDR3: CASSTPQLAGELFF. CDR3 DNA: TGTGCCAGTAGTACGCCCCAACTAGCCGGGGAGCTGTTTTTT.

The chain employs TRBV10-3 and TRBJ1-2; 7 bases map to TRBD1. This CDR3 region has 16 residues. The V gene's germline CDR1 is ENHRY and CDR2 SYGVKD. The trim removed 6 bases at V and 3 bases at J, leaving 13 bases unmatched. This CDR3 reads CAISLGSQGEDYGYTF. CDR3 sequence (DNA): TGTGCCATCAGCCTCGGCTCGCAGGGGGAAGACTATGGCTACACCTTC.

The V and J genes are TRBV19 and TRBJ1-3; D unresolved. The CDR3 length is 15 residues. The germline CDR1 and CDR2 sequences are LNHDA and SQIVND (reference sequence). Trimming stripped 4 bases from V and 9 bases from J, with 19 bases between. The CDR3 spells CASSSGGAGRATIYF. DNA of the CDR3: TGTGCCAGTAGTAGCGGCGGTGCCGGTAGAGCCACCATATATTTT.

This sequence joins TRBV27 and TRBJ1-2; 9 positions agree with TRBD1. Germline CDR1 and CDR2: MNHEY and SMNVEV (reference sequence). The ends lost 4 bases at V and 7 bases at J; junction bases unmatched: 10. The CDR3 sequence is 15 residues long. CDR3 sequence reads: CASSSPGTGYVGYTF. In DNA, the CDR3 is TGTGCCAGCAGTTCCCCCGGGACAGGGTATGTTGGCTACACCTTC.

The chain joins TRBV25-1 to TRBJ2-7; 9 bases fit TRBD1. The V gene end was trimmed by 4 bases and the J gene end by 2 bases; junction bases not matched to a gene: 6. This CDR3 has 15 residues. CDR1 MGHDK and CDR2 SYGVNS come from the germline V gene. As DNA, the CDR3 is TGTGCCAGCAGTGCCAGGGACAGGGCAACCTACGAGCAGTACTTC. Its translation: CASSARDRATYEQYF.

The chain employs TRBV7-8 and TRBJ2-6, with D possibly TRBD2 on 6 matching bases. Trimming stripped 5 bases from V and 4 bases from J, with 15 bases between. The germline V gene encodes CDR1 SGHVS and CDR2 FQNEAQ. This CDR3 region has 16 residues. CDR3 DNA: TGTGCCAGCAGCCCCAAGCGGGTCTCCGGGGCCAACGTCCTGACTTTC. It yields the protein CASSPKRVSGANVLTF.

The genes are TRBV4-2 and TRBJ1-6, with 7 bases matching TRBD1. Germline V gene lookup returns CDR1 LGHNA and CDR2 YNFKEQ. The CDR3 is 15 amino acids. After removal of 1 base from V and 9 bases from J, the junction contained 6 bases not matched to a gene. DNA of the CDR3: TGTGCCAGCAGCCAAGTTGGGACAGATCCTTCACCCCTCCACTTT. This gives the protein CASSQVGTDPSPLHF.

The CDR3 DNA reads as TGTGCCAGCAGCTTGGGGGCGTTTACTAGCACAGATACGCAGTATTTT. This codes for CASSLGAFTSTDTQYF. The chain employs TRBV5-6 and TRBJ2-3; D unclear. The germline V gene encodes CDR1 SGHDT and CDR2 YYEEEE. This CDR3 has 16 residues. Deletions cut 0 bases from V and 0 bases from J, with 11 bases between.

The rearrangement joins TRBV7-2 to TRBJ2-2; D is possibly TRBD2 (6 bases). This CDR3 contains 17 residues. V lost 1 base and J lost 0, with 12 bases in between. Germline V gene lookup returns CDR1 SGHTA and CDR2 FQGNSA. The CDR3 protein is CASSLVGLYSNTGELFF. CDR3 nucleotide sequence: TGTGCCAGCAGCTTAGTGGGACTTTACTCGAACACCGGGGAGCTGTTTTTT.

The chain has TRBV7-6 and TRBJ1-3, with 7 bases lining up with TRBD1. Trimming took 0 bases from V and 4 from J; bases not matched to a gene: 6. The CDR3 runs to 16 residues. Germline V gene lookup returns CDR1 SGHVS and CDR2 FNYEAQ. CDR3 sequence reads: CASSLADRMVGNTIYF. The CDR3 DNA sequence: TGTGCCAGCAGCTTAGCGGACAGGATGGTAGGAAACACCATATATTTT.

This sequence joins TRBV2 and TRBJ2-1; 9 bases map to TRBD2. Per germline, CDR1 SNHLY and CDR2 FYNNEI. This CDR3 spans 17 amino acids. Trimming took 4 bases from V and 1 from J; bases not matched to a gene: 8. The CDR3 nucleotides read TGTGCCAGCAGTGCCGGGAGCGGGGGGCCTTCCTACAATGAGCAGTTCTTC. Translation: CASSAGSGGPSYNEQFF.

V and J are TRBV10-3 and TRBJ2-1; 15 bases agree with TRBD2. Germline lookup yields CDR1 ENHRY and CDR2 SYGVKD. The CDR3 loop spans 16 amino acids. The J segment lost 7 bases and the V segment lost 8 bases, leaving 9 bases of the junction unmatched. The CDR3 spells CAIGGTSGGPGNEQFF. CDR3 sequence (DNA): TGTGCCATCGGTGGGACTAGCGGGGGGCCGGGGAATGAGCAGTTCTTC.